This TCR beta chain was sequenced during a study of shared clonotypes between healthy human individuals (dated by TCRdb to 2019 to 2021). Concerning the study at large: The cohort comprised a couple of women and a few men aged 18 to 49 years. To estimate repertoire size and how much clonotypes are shared between individuals, the study performed deep sequencing of blood TCR repertoires from a few healthy adults. Leukapheresis yielded between about 0.85 and 10 billion PBMCs per donor. Different laboratories and diverse techniques were used to prepare libraries and sequence TCR repertoires, to increase sequencing depth and limit assay-specific biases.

This clone was picked up many times. Its antigen remains undetermined. No much larger clone is present one base from it, and per-base qualities are unavailable. Other DNA sequences in this specimen translate into the identical CDR3. TCR CDR3 regions were amplified from genomic DNA by multiplex PCR using the deep immunoSEQ assay. For each cell subset, the extracted genomic DNA was distributed evenly across all wells of several immunoSEQ 96-well plates, and each plate served as one replicate. For unsorted PBMC, roughly 330 ng of genomic DNA, equivalent to tens of thousands of T cell genomes, went into each replicate PCR. Genomic DNA from unsorted PBMC was sequenced over ten immunoSEQ deep assay plates. The purified libraries were quantified using a Qubit 3.0 fluorometer, sized with a Bioanalyzer 2100, and then quantified again using the KAPA Library Quantification kit. Each immunoSEQ 96-well plate was sequenced on its own single-read 150-cycle Illumina NextSeq 550 flow cell. In the original analysis: Because the immunoSEQ output included only junctional sequences and no quality scores, the filtering could not be the same as the filtering used for full-length reads. To assign V/J genes and CDR3, sequences were annotated using PyIR, a Python wrapper for IgBLAST v1.9, with IMGT germline references. Any read was removed if the V/J assignment was weak (E-value above 1e-6), the CDR3 was missing, or the read contained stop codons, out-of-frame junctions, or ambiguous translated residues. V3J clonotypes were defined as sequences sharing the same inferred V gene, J gene, and CDR3 amino acid sequence. Percentage overlap between repertoires was computed as shared unique clonotypes divided by the size of the smaller repertoire. Richness of each repertoire was evaluated using RTK rarefaction, the Chao1 estimator, and Recon v2.1 estimates of unobserved clonotypes. TCRdb holds this immuneACCESS table with in-frame rearrangements only. Some clones are missing; in checked studies, unresolved V genes explain under half, and the rest has no known cause. From that table come the V and J calls and clone size; the DNA was used to work out D and trimming. Counted in this sample were about 490,000 clones; 81% of them appeared once. Clones ranked in the top ten supply about an eighth of the sample.

The full study reports these points: Sampling was restricted to blood, and TCR repertoires in tissue are likely to differ from TCR repertoires in blood. The genetic and exposure-history diversity represented was limited by the small number of donors. Pairwise subsampling indicated that sequencing depth was expected to affect the degree of clonotype sharing among donors.

Donors were healthy HIV-negative adults with no recently reported acute infections or vaccinations. Only Caucasian adults living in Nashville, Tennessee, USA were represented among the donors. For unsorted samples, 80 million to 100 million PBMCs were counted, and genomic DNA was extracted using the QIAamp DNA Blood Mini kit. After blood collection by leukapheresis, PBMCs were isolated using Ficoll-Histopaque density gradient centrifugation and then cryopreserved in the vapor phase of liquid nitrogen. Sequencing input: PBMCs. This TCR was sampled from a middle-aged woman in good health. Some clones in this sample may be carry-over from other donors' samples.

DNA sequence: TGTGCCAGCAGCTCTGAGGAGGATTTTAACTATGGCTACACCTTC. The encoded protein is CASSSEEDFNYGYTF. The chain uses TRBV5-4 and TRBJ1-2, with the D gene too uncertain to name. From cysteine to phenylalanine, the CDR3 is 15 amino acids long. Left in the record is the CDR3 DNA by itself, 45 bases read in frame from the first base. CDR1 and CDR2, per the germline V gene (reference sequence), are SGHNT and YYREEE. V lost 3 bases and J lost 1 base; the stretch between them is 13 bases long.